This T cell receptor (beta chain) stems from a study of immune heterogeneity within non-small cell lung tumors. CDR3 of TCR beta was amplified by multiplex PCR that used 32 V and 13 J primers. TCRdb itself ran the multiplex PCR reads through MiXCR, one entry per CDR3 protein. Here the sample spans approximately 2,500 distinct CDR3 sequences, 20% to 30% being singletons. Template was bulk tumor genomic DNA, around 600 ng per sample. Widely spaced biopsies, several per primary tumor, were obtained at surgery. Curative surgery was undertaken by patients, who had untreated, newly diagnosed non-small cell lung cancer. V gave up 8 bases and J gave up 3 bases; unmatched junction bases: 11. Germline V lookup: CDR1 WSHSY, CDR2 SAAADI. This CDR3 contains 18 residues. As to this clonotype: A much larger clone lies a single base off, so this may be a read error.

The sample was lung tumor tissue. The chain employs TRBV10-2 and TRBJ2-4; TRBD2 aligns across 15 bases. This receptor was taken from a man aged 35-49 years with non-small cell lung cancer. CDR3 region: CASRSGLAGGIGKNIQYF. DNA of the CDR3: TGCGCCAGCCGGTCCGGACTAGCGGGGGGGATCGGCAAAAACATTCAGTACTTC.